This is a list of T cell receptor beta chains from one sample in a study of T cells in Graves' hyperthyroidism and ophthalmopathy. TCRdb independently ran MiXCR on the multiplex PCR reads; one entry per CDR3 protein. The sample has a few hundred thousand distinct CDR3 sequences; over 35% are singletons. The sequencing input was peripheral blood or thyroid tissue (not recorded which). The receptors originated from an adult woman with Graves' disease, either hyperthyroidism or ophthalmopathy (not recorded which). Each CDR3 is given with its conserved first and last residue. Fields, in order: J gene, V gene, clone size, D gene, CDR3 protein, CDR3 DNA. A D gene is named only where the DNA matches it firmly. Not every row has a clone size; where given, it reads once, few, many or a size class.

>TRBJ2-5|TRBV12-3/TRBV12-4|NA|TRBD2
CASSIPGAGGPQFSQYF
TGTGCCAGCAGTATCCCGGGGGCGGGGGGGCCGCAGTTTTCCCAGTACTTC
>TRBJ2-2|TRBV5-1|many|TRBD1
CASSSGTANTGELFF
TGCGCCAGCAGTTCCGGGACAGCGAACACCGGGGAGCTGTTTTTT
>TRBJ1-5|TRBV20-1|NA|TRBD1
CSASRGLSQPQHF
TGCAGTGCTAGCAGGGGGCTTAGTCAGCCCCAGCATTTT
>TRBJ1-2|TRBV7-9|many|TRBD1
CASSPTGGEFLNGYTF
TGTGCCAGCAGCCCGACAGGGGGCGAGTTTCTTAATGGCTACACCTTC
>TRBJ2-7|TRBV13|NA|NA
CATSLGHAVEQYF
TGTGCAACCAGCCTAGGTCATGCGGTCGAGCAGTACTTC
>TRBJ1-5|TRBV20-1|few|NA
CSGGGGNQPQHF
TGCAGCGGGGGGGGGGGCAATCAGCCCCAGCATTTT
>TRBJ2-2|TRBV10-1|many|NA
CASSENRRNTGELFF
TGCGCCAGCAGTGAGAACCGCCGGAACACCGGGGAGCTGTTTTTT
>TRBJ1-3|TRBV7-9|NA|NA
CASSLEARGGNTIYF
TGTGCCAGCAGCTTAGAGGCCCGCGGGGGAAACACCATATATTTT
>TRBJ2-5|TRBV14|many|NA
CASSQGARKETQYF
TGTGCCAGCAGCCAAGGAGCGAGGAAAGAGACCCAGTACTTC
>TRBJ2-5|TRBV7-6|NA|TRBD2
CASSSSGTSIETQYF
TGTGCCAGCAGCTCCTCCGGGACTAGTATAGAGACCCAGTACTTC
>TRBJ2-5|TRBV20-1|NA|NA
CSASRNRLQETQYF
TGCAGTGCCAGCAGGAACAGACTCCAAGAGACCCAGTACTTC
>TRBJ1-5|TRBV2|NA|NA
CASSYTTSVAQPQHF
TGTGCCAGCAGTTACACCACCTCGGTCGCTCAGCCCCAGCATTTT
>TRBJ2-6|TRBV2|NA|NA
CASSFQGLGANVLTF
TGTGCCAGCAGTTTTCAGGGTTTAGGGGCCAACGTCCTGACTTTC
>TRBJ1-1|TRBV10-3|NA|NA
CAISAQGTANTEAFF
TGTGCCATCAGTGCGCAGGGGACGGCGAACACTGAAGCTTTCTTT
>TRBJ2-5|TRBV29-1|NA|NA
CSVGGPSYGIQETQYF
TGCAGCGTTGGGGGTCCTAGTTATGGGATACAAGAGACCCAGTACTTC
>TRBJ1-2|TRBV20-1|NA|NA
CSADWGPADYTF
TGCAGTGCTGACTGGGGACCCGCTGACTACACCTTC
>TRBJ2-2|TRBV4-2|NA|NA
CASSLYTGELLF
TGTGCCAGCAGCCTATACACCGGGGAGCTGCTTTTT
>TRBJ1-5|TRBV9|many|NA
CASSPSSGQPQHF
TGTGCCAGCAGCCCCAGTTCGGGTCAGCCCCAGCATTTT
>TRBJ1-5|TRBV24-1|once|NA
CATSDGSNQPQHF
TGTGCCACCAGTGATGGTAGCAATCAGCCCCAGCATTTT
>TRBJ1-6|TRBV2|few|TRBD1
CASSDGQGSNSPLHF
TGTGCCAGCAGTGACGGACAGGGGTCGAATTCACCCCTCCACTTT
>TRBJ1-5|TRBV29-1|few|NA
CSVVEGESNQPQHF
TGCAGCGTTGTAGAGGGAGAGAGCAATCAGCCCCAGCATTTT
>TRBJ1-2|TRBV12-3/TRBV12-4|NA|NA
CASSEEQSYGYTF
TGTGCCAGCAGCGAGGAACAGAGCTATGGCTACACCTTC
>TRBJ1-2|TRBV2|NA|TRBD1
CASPRPGQGNYGYTF
TGTGCCAGCCCTCGACCGGGACAGGGGAACTATGGCTACACCTTC
>TRBJ1-4|TRBV7-2|NA|TRBD1
CASSTRTGRFEKLFF
TGTGCCAGCAGCACCCGGACAGGAAGATTTGAAAAACTGTTTTTT
>TRBJ2-7|TRBV7-6|NA|TRBD2
CASSLDPAGGPVEQYF
TGTGCCAGCAGCTTAGATCCCGCGGGAGGGCCCGTCGAGCAGTACTTC
>TRBJ2-5|TRBV29-1|NA|NA
CSGGGQETQYF
TGCAGCGGTGGGGGGCAAGAGACCCAGTACTTC
>TRBJ1-2|TRBV29-1|NA|NA
CSADTGLNYGYTF
TGCAGCGCGGACACGGGACTTAACTATGGCTACACCTTC
>TRBJ2-2|TRBV29-1|NA|NA
CSVRQGSGGELFF
TGCAGCGTTAGGCAGGGGAGCGGCGGGGAGCTGTTTTTT
>TRBJ2-1|TRBV25-1|NA|NA
CASSEFNSGHNEQFF
TGTGCCAGCAGTGAATTTAACTCGGGACACAATGAGCAGTTCTTC
>TRBJ1-2|TRBV2|many|TRBD1
CASTTGVYGYTF
TGTGCCAGCACCACAGGGGTCTATGGCTACACCTTC
>TRBJ2-7|TRBV5-1|NA|NA
CASRLEENEQYF
TGCGCCAGCAGGTTGGAGGAAAATGAGCAGTACTTC
>TRBJ2-7|TRBV20-1|NA|NA
CSAGIPGPGSYEQYF
TGCAGTGCTGGAATTCCGGGCCCCGGCTCCTACGAGCAGTACTTC
>TRBJ2-5|TRBV24-1|NA|NA
CATSDLSGDQETQYF
TGTGCCACCAGTGATTTGTCGGGGGACCAAGAGACCCAGTACTTC
>TRBJ1-2|TRBV5-1|NA|NA
CASSFYICSAPDSGGPYGYTF
NA
>TRBJ1-1|TRBV7-6|many|TRBD1
CASSLEGALMNTEAFF
TGTGCCAGCAGCTTAGAGGGGGCGTTAATGAACACTGAAGCTTTCTTT
>TRBJ1-1|TRBV10-3|NA|TRBD1
CAINQGGNTEAFF
TGTGCCATCAATCAGGGGGGGAACACTGAAGCTTTCTTT
>TRBJ2-2|TRBV29-1|NA|NA
CSVAGVDTGELFF
TGCAGCGTTGCAGGGGTAGACACCGGGGAGCTGTTTTTT
>TRBJ2-5|TRBV7-2|many|NA
CASSPGGARRETQYF
TGTGCCAGCAGCCCCGGCGGAGCCAGGAGGGAGACCCAGTACTTC
>TRBJ2-5|TRBV2|few|NA
CASSISGQETQYF
TGTGCCAGTAGTATTAGCGGCCAAGAGACCCAGTACTTC
>TRBJ1-2|TRBV7-9|many|NA
CASSGARYGYTF
TGTGCCAGCAGCGGGGCTCGCTATGGCTACACCTTC
>TRBJ1-1|TRBV7-8|NA|TRBD1
CASSLAGTGGAFF
TGTGCCAGCAGCTTAGCCGGGACAGGGGGGGCTTTCTTT
>TRBJ2-2|TRBV4-3|many|NA
CASSPSHTGELFF
TGCGCCAGCAGCCCATCGCACACCGGGGAGCTGTTTTTT
>TRBJ2-7|TRBV7-9|few|TRBD2
CASSGPGTSGSYEQYF
TGTGCCAGCAGTGGCCCTGGGACTAGCGGTTCCTACGAGCAGTACTTC
>TRBJ2-5|TRBV5-1|many|NA
CASSMDKSQGETQYF
TGCGCCAGCAGCATGGACAAATCGCAGGGAGAGACCCAGTACTTC
>TRBJ1-3|TRBV10-3|NA|NA
CAISEARGRGKDGNTIYF
TGTGCCATCAGTGAGGCCCGTGGACGGGGGAAAGATGGAAACACCATATATTTT
>TRBJ1-2|TRBV6-2/TRBV6-3|NA|TRBD1
CASSSPGQTSNYGYTF
TGTGCCAGCAGTTCACCGGGACAGACGAGCAACTATGGCTACACCTTC
>TRBJ1-2|TRBV29-1|few|NA
CSVEVATYGYTF
TGCAGCGTTGAGGTCGCGACCTATGGCTACACCTTC
>TRBJ2-7|TRBV5-1|NA|NA
CASSLTLSYEQYF
TGCGCCAGCAGCCTAACGCTATCCTACGAGCAGTACTTC
>TRBJ1-1|TRBV20-1|NA|NA
CSAGAEIKGLRDF
TGCAGTGCTGGAGCCGAAATCAAGGGACTTAGGGATTTT
>TRBJ2-5|TRBV5-6|NA|TRBD2
CASSQLAGQETQYF
TGTGCCAGCAGCCAACTAGCGGGACAAGAGACCCAGTACTTC